This is a list of T cell receptor beta chains from one sample in a study of blood T cell repertoires in COVID-19. Produced via immunoSEQ multiplex PCR; TCRdb's table is partial and in-frame only. The sample gives some 190,000 clones, approximately 84% of which show up once; roughly 4.6% is in the top ten. The sample was peripheral blood. These receptors were collected from a woman between 70 and 85 years old with active or convalescent COVID-19. Each CDR3 is given with its conserved first and last residue.

j_call v_call cdr3_aa
TRBJ2-1 TRBV29-1 CSVEDADEQFF
TRBJ2-5 TRBV2 CASSRQGRGETQYF
TRBJ2-7 TRBV3-1/TRBV3-2 CASSPGLAEQYF
TRBJ1-4 TRBV28 CASSLEVWRVSEKLFF
TRBJ1-1 TRBV5-1 CASSLQGPMTEAFF
TRBJ2-2 TRBV27 CASSLQGSYTGELFF
TRBJ1-5 TRBV24-1 CATSEQGRSNQPQHF
TRBJ1-1 TRBV12-3/TRBV12-4 CASVYRANTEAFF
TRBJ2-5 TRBV5-5 CASSSMAGAAQETQYF
TRBJ2-3 TRBV27 CASSSGATGSSTDTQYF
TRBJ2-1 TRBV5-1 CASSALALPNEQFF
TRBJ2-7 TRBV28 CASSLGHGEQYF
TRBJ2-7 TRBV3-1/TRBV3-2 CASSQSSGSYEQYF